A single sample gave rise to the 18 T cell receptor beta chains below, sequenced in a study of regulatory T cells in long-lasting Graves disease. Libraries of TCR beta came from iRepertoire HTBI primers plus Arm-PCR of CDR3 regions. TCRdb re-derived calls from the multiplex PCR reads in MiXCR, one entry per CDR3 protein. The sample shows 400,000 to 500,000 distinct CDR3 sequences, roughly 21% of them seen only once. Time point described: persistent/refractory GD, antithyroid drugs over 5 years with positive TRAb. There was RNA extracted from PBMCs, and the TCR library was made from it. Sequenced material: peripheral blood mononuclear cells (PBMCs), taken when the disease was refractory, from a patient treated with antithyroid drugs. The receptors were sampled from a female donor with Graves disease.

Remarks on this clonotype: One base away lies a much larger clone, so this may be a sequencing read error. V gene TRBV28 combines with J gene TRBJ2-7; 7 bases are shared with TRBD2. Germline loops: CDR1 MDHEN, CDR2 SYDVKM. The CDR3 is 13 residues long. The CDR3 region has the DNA TGTACCAGCTCTGGGGGGGGGGTCTACGAGCAGTACTTC. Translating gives CTSSGGGVYEQYF.

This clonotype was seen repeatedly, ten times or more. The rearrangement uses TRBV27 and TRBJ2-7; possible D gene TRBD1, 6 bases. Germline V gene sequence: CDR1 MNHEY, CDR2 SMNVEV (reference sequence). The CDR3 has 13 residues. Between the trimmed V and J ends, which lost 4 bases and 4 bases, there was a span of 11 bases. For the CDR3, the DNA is TGTGCCAGCAGTTACCAGACAGGATACGAGCAGTACTTC. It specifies CASSYQTGYEQYF.

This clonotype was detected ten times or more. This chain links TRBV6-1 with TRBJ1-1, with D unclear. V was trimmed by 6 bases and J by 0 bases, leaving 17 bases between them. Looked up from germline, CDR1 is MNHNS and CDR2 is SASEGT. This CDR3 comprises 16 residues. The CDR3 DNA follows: TGTGCCAGCAGCCCCACACTACTTAACATGAACACTGAAGCTTTCTTT. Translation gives CASSPTLLNMNTEAFF.

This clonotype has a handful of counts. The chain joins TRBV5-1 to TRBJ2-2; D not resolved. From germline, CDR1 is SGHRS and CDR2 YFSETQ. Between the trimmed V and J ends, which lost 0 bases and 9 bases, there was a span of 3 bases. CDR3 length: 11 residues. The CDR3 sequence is CASSLEWELFF. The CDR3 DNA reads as TGCGCCAGCAGCTTGGAGTGGGAGCTGTTTTTT.

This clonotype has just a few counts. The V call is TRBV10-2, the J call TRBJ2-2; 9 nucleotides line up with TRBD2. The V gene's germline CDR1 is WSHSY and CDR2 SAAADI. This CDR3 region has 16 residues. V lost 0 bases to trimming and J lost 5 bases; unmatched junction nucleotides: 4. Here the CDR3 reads CASSESWLAGTGELFF. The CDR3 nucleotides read TGCGCCAGCAGTGAGTCCTGGCTAGCGGGAACCGGGGAGCTGTTTTTT.

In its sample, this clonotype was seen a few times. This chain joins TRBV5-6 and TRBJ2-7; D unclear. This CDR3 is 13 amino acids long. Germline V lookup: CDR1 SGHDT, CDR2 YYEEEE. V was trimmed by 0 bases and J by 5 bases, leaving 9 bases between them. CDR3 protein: CASSLAPSDEQYF. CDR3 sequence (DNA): TGTGCCAGCAGCTTGGCTCCGAGCGACGAGCAGTACTTC. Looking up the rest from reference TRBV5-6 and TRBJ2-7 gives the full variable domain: DAGVTQSPTHLIKTRGQQVTLRCSPKSGHDTVSWYQQALGQGPQFIFQYYEEEERQRGNFPDRFSGHQFPNYSSELNVNALLLGDSALYLCASSLAPSDEQYFGPGTRLTVT.

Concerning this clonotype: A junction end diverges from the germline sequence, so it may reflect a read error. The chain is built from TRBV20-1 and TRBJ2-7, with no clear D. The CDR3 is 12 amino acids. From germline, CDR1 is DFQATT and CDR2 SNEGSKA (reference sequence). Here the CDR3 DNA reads TGCAGTGCTAGAGATGAGGCGGCGGAGCAGTGCTTC. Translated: CSARDEAAEQCF.

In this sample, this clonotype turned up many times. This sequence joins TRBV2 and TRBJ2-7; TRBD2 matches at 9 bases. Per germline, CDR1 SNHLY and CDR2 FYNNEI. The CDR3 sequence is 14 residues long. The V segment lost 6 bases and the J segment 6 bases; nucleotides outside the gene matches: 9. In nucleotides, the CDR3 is TGTGCCAGCAGGGGGGGAGCGGGAGGCTTCGAGCAGTACTTC. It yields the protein CASRGGAGGFEQYF.

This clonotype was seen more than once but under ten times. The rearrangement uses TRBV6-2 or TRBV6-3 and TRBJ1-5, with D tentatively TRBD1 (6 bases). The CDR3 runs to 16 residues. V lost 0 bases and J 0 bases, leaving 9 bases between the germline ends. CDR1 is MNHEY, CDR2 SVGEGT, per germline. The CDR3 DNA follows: TGTGCCAGCAGTTACTCGGCAGGGGATAGCAATCAGCCCCAGCATTTT. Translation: CASSYSAGDSNQPQHF.

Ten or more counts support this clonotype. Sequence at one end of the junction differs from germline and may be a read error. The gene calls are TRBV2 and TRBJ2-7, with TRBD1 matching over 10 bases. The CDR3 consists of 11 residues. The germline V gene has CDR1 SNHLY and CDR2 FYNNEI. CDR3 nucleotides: TGTGCCAGCGGCCGACAGGGGGCGACGCACTTC. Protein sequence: CASGRQGATHF.

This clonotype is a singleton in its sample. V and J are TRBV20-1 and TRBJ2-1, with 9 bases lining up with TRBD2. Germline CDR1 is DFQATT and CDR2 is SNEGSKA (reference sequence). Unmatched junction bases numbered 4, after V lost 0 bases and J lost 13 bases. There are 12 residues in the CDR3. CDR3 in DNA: TGCAGTGCTAGAGAGGGCGGGAGGGCCCAGTTCTTC. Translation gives CSAREGGRAQFF.

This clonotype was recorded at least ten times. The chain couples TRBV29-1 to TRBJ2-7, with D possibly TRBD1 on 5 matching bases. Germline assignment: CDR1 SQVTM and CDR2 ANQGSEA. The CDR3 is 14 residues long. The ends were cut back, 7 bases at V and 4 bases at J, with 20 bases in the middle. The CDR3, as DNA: TGCAGCGCTCCGGACACGCCTAGGCGATACGAGCAGTACTTC. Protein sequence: CSAPDTPRRYEQYF.

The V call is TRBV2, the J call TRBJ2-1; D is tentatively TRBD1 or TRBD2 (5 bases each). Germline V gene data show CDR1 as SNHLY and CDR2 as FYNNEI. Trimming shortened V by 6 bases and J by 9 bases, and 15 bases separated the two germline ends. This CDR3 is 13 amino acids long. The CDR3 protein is CASRWDHSGEQFF. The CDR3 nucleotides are TGTGCCAGCAGATGGGACCACTCGGGTGAGCAGTTCTTC.

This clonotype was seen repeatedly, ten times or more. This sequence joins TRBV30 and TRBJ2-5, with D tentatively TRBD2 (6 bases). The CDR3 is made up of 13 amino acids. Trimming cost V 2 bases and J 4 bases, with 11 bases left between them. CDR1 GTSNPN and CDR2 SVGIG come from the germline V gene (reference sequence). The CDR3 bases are TGTGCCTGGAGTATTCAGGAGGGAGAGACCCAGTACTTC. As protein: CAWSIQEGETQYF.

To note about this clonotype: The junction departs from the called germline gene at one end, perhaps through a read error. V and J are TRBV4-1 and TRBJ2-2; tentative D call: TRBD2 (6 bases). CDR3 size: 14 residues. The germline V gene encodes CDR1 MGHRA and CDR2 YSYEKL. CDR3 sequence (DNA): TGCGCCAGCAGCCAAGATCAGGGCGGCCGGGAGCCGTTTTTT. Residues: CASSQDQGGREPFF.

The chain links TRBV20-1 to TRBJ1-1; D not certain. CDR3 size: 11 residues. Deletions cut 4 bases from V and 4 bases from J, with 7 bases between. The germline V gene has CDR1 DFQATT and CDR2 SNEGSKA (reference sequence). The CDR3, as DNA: TGCAGTGCTATAGGGAGCACTGAAGCTTTCTTT. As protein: CSAIGSTEAFF.

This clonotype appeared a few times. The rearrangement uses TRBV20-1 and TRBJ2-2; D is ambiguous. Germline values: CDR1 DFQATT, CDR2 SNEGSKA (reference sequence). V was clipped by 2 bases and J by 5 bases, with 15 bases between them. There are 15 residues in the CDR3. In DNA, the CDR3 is TGCAGTGCTAGAACGGCCCAGGTGGAGACCGGGGAGCTGTTTTTT. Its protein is CSARTAQVETGELFF.

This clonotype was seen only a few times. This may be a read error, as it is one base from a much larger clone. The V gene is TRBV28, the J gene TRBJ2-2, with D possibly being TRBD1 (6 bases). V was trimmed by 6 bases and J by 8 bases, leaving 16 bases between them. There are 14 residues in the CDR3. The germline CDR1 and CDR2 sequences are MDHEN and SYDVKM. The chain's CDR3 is CASRTGDNVGELFF. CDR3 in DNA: TGTGCCAGCAGAACCGGGGACAATGTAGGGGAGCTGTTTTTT.